These 8 T cell receptor beta chains were all obtained from the same sample, sequenced in a study of blood T cell repertoires in COVID-19. TCRdb keeps only in-frame clones here, not all; method: immunoSEQ multiplex PCR. The sample has 140,000 to 150,000 clones, over 70% seen once. The sample taken for sequencing was peripheral blood. All receptors derive from a woman in her sixties with acute or convalescent COVID-19.

Comments on this clone: The same CDR3 also results from other DNA sequences found in this sample. The chain's CDR3 is CASSEQGTDTQYF. The DNA of the CDR3 is TGTGCCAGCAGTGAACAGGGCACAGATACGCAGTATTTT. The rearrangement links TRBV6-1 to TRBJ2-3, with no clear D. Germline lookup yields CDR1 MNHNS and CDR2 SASEGT. The V and J ends lost 2 bases and 1 base respectively, with 4 bases between them. CDR3 length: 13 residues.

This clone came up a few times. The chain's CDR3 is CASSLLQYKNEQFF. The CDR3 DNA reads as TGTGCCAGCAGCTTGTTACAGTACAAAAATGAGCAGTTCTTC. This sequence joins TRBV5-5 and TRBJ2-1; D unresolved. Germline-derived CDR1 and CDR2 are SGHKS and YYEKEE (reference sequence). This CDR3 has 14 amino acids. V was pared by 1 base and J by 7 bases, with 12 bases between.

This clone was counted a single time. The rearrangement links TRBV12-3 or TRBV12-4 to TRBJ2-2; maybe TRBD2 (5 bases). Trimming cost V 7 bases and J 7 bases, with 13 bases left between them. This CDR3 has 13 residues. CDR3 residues: CASTEGWGGELFF. Written as DNA, the CDR3 is TGTGCCAGCACCGAGGGCTGGGGCGGGGAGCTGTTTTTT.

The genes are TRBV18 and TRBJ1-4; D unclear. The CDR3 contains 12 residues. CDR1 and CDR2 from the germline V gene are KGHSH and LQKENI. The germline V and J ends were trimmed by 6 bases and 6 bases, with 8 bases remaining between them. The CDR3 is CASSPTDEKLFF. In DNA, the CDR3 is TGTGCCAGCTCGCCTACAGATGAAAAACTGTTTTTT.

This clone was seen more than once but under ten times. The rearrangement links TRBV20-1 to TRBJ2-3; 7 bases are shared with TRBD2. The CDR3 covers 16 residues. Per the germline V gene, CDR1 is DFQATT and CDR2 is SNEGSKA (reference sequence). V shed 3 bases and J 4 bases; nucleotides not matched to a gene: 13. This CDR3 reads CSASWDGGRVSDTQYF. The CDR3 DNA is TGCAGTGCTAGTTGGGACGGCGGGAGAGTCTCAGATACGCAGTATTTT.

Here the CDR3 reads CASSLGLTGGAYETQYF. The CDR3 DNA reads TGTGCCAGCAGCTTAGGGTTAACGGGGGGCGCGTACGAGACCCAGTACTTC. This chain joins TRBV7-3 and TRBJ2-5; the D gene is possibly TRBD2 (7 bases). V was cut by 2 bases and J by 5 bases, with 21 bases left in between. This CDR3 has 17 amino acids. Per germline, CDR1 SGHTA and CDR2 FQGTGA.

This chain connects TRBV7-9 to TRBJ2-7; TRBD2 is a possible D gene (5 bases). With 10 bases removed from V and 2 bases from J, the gap between germline ends came to 12 bases. Germline V gene lookup returns CDR1 SEHNR and CDR2 FQNEAQ (reference sequence). CDR3 length: 12 residues. The CDR3 DNA sequence: TGTGCCACCCACGGGGAGCCCTACGAGCAGTACTTC. Its protein product is CATHGEPYEQYF.

The rearrangement links TRBV14 to TRBJ2-7, with 9 positions matching TRBD1. CDR1 is SGHDN and CDR2 is FVKESK in the germline V gene. The CDR3 is 15 residues long. Unmatched junction bases numbered 6, after V lost 4 bases and J lost 2 bases. The CDR3 DNA sequence: TGTGCCAGCAGCCTTATGGGACAGGGAGCCTACGAGCAGTACTTC. This gives the protein CASSLMGQGAYEQYF.